The T cell receptor (beta chain) described here comes from a study of control samples from healthy donors and cancer patients. This CDR3 is built from 16 residues. The V end was cut by 4 bases, the J end by 0 bases, with 13 bases between. Germline V CDR1 and CDR2: SGHDN, FVKESK. Some clones are missing from TCRdb's copy, which holds only in-frame ones; the method was immunoSEQ multiplex PCR. The repertoire includes over 20,000 clones, 80% to 85% of them detected once, and about 23% sits in the top ten. This clone was counted only a few times. The rearrangement links TRBV14 to TRBJ1-3, with D perhaps matching TRBD1 (5 bases). The sample consisted of PBMCs. This TCR came from a man aged 60-69 years with colorectal cancer. DNA of the CDR3: TGTGCCAGCAGCCCAAGAAGGACACCCTCTGGAAACACCATATATTTT. Protein product: CASSPRRTPSGNTIYF.